The entry that follows covers one T cell receptor beta chain sequence. Regarding time point: after neoadjuvant nivolumab, at surgical resection. The sample originates from a study of neoadjuvant anti-PD-1 for oral cavity cancer. The data were produced by immunoSEQ multiplex PCR, yet TCRdb's version contains in-frame clones alone and is incomplete. The table has tens of thousands of clones, about nine tenths seen once. Trimming shortened V by 2 bases and J by 8 bases, and 13 bases separated the two germline ends. This CDR3 region has 14 residues. Germline loops: CDR1 LNHDA, CDR2 SQIVND (reference sequence).

This receptor was obtained from a person between 40 and 85 years old with oral cavity squamous cell carcinoma. The specimen was PBMCs, collected after nivolumab (anti-PD-1) treatment. The V gene is TRBV19, the J gene TRBJ2-1; D is perhaps TRBD1 or TRBD2 (5 bases each). CDR3 in DNA: TGTGCCAGTAGTATATCGGGACCCGGGTATGAGCAGTTCTTC. This encodes CASSISGPGYEQFF.